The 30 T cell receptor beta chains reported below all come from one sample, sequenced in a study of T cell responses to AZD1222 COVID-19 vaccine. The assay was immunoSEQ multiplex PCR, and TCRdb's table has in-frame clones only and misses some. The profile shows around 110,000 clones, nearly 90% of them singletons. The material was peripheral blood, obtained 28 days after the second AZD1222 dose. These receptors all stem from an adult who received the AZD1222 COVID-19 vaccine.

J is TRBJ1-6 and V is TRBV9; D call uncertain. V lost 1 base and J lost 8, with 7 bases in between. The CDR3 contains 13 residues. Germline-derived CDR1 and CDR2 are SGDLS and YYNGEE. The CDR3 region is CASSVIADSPLHF. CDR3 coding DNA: TGTGCCAGCAGCGTAATTGCGGATTCACCCCTCCACTTT.

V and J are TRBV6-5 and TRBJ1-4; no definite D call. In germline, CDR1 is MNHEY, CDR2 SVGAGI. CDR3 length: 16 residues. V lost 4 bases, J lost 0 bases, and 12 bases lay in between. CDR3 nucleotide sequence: TGTGCCAGCAGTTTTAAATTCTCTGCAACTAATGAAAAACTGTTTTTT. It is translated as CASSFKFSATNEKLFF.

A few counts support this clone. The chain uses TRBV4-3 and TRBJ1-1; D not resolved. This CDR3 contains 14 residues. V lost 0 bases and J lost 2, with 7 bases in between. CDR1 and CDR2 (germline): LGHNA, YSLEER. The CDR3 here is CASSQDSGNTEAFF. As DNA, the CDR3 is TGCGCCAGCAGCCAAGATTCAGGTAACACTGAAGCTTTCTTT.

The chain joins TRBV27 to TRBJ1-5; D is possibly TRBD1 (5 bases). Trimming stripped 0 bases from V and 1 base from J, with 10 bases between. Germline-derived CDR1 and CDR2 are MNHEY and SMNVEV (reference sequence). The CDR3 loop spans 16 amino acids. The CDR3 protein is CASSLSGGESNQPQHF. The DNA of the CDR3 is TGTGCCAGCAGTTTATCCGGGGGGGAAAGCAATCAGCCCCAGCATTTT.

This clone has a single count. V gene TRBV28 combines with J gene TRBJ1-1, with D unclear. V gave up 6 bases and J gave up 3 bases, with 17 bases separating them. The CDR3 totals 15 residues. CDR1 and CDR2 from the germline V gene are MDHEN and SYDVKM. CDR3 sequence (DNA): TGTGCCAGCAGCCCCCCCGGGGAAGGGTACACTGAAGCTTTCTTT. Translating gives CASSPPGEGYTEAFF.

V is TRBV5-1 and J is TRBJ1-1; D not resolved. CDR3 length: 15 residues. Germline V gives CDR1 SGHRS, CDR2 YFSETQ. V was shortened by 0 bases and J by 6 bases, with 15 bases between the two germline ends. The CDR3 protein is CASSLDSGGRSEAFF. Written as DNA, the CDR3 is TGCGCCAGCAGCTTGGATTCGGGTGGTAGGTCTGAAGCTTTCTTT.

In nucleotides, the CDR3 is TGTGCCAGCAGCCCCACGGCAGGCCAAGAGACCCAGTACTTC. It yields the protein CASSPTAGQETQYF. The chain is built from TRBV7-9 and TRBJ2-5, with D hard to call. The ends were cut back, 5 bases at V and 1 base at J, with 11 bases in the middle. Per the germline V gene, CDR1 is SEHNR and CDR2 is FQNEAQ (reference sequence). The CDR3 contains 14 residues.

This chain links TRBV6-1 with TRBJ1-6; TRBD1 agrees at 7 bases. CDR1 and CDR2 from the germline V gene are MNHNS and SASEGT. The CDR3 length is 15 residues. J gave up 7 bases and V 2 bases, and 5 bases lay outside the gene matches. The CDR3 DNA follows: TGTGCCAGCAGTGAACGAGGGGGCGAAAATTCACCCCTCCACTTT. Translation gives CASSERGGENSPLHF.

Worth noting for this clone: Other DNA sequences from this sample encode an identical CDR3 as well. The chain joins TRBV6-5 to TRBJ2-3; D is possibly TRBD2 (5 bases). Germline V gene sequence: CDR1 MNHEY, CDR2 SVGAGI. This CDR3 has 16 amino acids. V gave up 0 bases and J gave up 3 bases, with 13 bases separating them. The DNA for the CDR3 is TGTGCCAGCAGTTACTCGGACTCCCTGGGTACAGATACGCAGTATTTT. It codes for CASSYSDSLGTDTQYF.

CDR3 DNA sequence: TGTGCCAGCAGTGAACTTGGGGCAGGGCGGTCACCCCTCCACTTT. Translated, it gives CASSELGAGRSPLHF. The chain recombines TRBV6-1 with TRBJ1-6, with D possibly being TRBD1 (5 bases). CDR1 is MNHNS and CDR2 is SASEGT in the germline V gene. The CDR3 sequence is 15 residues long. Trimming took 2 bases from V and 10 from J, leaving 15 bases between them.

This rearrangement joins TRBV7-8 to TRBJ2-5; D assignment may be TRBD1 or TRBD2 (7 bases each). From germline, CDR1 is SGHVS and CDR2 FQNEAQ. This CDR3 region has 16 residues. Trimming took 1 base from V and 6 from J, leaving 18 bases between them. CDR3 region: CASSLEGGGMIKTQYF. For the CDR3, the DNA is TGTGCCAGCAGCTTAGAGGGAGGGGGCATGATAAAGACCCAGTACTTC.

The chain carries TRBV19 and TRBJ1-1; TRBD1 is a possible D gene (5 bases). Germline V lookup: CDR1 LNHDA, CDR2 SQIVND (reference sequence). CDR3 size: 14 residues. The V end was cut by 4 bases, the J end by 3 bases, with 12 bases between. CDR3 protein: CASSTYGGDTEAFF. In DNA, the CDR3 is TGTGCCAGTAGTACCTACGGGGGGGACACTGAAGCTTTCTTT.

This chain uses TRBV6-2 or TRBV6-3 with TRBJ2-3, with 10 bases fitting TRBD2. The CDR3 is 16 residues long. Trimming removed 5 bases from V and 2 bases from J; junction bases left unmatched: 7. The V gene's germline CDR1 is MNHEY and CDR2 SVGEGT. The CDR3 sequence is CASSRAGGRFTDTQYF. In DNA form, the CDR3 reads TGTGCCAGCAGTCGAGCGGGGGGGCGTTTCACAGATACGCAGTATTTT.

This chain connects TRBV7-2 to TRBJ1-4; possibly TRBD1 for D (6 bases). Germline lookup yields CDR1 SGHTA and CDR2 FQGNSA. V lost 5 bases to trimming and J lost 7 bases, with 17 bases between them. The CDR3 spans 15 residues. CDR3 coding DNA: TGTGCCAGCAGCAAACAGGGAAGTGGTGCTGAAAAACTGTTTTTT. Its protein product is CASSKQGSGAEKLFF. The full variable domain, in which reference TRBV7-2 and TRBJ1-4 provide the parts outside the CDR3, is GAGVSQSPSNKVTEKGKDVELRCDPISGHTALYWYRQSLGQGLEFLIYFQGNSAPDKSGLPSDRFSAERTGGSVSTLTIQRTQQEDSAVYLCASSKQGSGAEKLFFGSGTQLSVL.

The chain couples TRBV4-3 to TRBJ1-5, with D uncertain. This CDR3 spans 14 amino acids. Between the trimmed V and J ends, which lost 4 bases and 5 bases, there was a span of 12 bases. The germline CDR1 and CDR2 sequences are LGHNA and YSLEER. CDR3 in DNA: TGCGCCAGCAGCCCAGCCCCTGGTGATCAGCCCCAGCATTTT. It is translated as CASSPAPGDQPQHF.

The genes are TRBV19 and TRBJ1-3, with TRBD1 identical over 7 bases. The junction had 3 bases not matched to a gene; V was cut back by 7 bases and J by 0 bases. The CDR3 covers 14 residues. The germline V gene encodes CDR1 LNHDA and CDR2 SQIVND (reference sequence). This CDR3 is CASNRQGSGNTIYF. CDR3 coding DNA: TGTGCCAGTAACCGACAGGGCTCTGGAAACACCATATATTTT.

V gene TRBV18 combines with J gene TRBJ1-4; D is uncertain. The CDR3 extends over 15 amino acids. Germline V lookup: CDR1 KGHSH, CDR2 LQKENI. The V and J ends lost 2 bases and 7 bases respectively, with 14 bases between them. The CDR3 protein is CASSPGPAGGEKLFF. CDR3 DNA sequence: TGTGCCAGCTCACCAGGTCCGGCAGGAGGTGAAAAACTGTTTTTT.

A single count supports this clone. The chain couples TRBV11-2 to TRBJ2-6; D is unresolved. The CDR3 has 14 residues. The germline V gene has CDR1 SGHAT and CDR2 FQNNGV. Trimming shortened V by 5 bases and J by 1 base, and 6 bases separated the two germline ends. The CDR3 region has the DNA TGTGCCAGCAGCCCGCCTTCTGGGGCCAACGTCCTGACTTTC. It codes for CASSPPSGANVLTF.

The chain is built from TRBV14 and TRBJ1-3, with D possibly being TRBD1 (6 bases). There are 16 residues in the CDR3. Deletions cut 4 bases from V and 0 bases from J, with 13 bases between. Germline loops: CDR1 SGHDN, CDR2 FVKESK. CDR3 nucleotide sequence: TGTGCCAGCAGCCGAGATTTACAGGGCTCTGGAAACACCATATATTTT. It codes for CASSRDLQGSGNTIYF. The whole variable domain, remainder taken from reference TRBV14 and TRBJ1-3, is EAGVTQFPSHSVIEKGQTVTLRCDPISGHDNLYWYRRVMGKEIKFLLHFVKESKQDESGMPNNRFLAERTGGTYSTLKVQPAELEDSGVYFCASSRDLQGSGNTIYFGEGSWLTVV.

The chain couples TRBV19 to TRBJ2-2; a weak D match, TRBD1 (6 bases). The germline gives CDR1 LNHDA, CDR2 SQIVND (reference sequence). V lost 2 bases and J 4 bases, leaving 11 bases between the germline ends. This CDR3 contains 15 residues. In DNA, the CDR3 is TGTGCCAGTAGTATAAGGGGGTACGGCACCGGGGAGCTGTTTTTT. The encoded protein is CASSIRGYGTGELFF.

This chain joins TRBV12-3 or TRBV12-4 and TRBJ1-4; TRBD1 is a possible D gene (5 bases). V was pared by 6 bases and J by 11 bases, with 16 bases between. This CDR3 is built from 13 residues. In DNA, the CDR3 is TGTGCCAGCAGCCTTGGACCAGGGACGAAACTGTTTTTT. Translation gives CASSLGPGTKLFF.

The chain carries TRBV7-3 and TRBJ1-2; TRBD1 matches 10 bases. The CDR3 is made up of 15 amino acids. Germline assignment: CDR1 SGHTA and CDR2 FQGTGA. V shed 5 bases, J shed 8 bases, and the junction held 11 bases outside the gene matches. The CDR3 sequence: CASSPTGGRGGGYTF. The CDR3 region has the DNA TGTGCCAGCAGCCCGACAGGGGGCCGTGGCGGGGGCTACACCTTC. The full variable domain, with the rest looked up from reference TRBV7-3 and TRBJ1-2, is GAGVSQTPSNKVTEKGKYVELRCDPISGHTALYWYRQSLGQGPEFLIYFQGTGAADDSGLPNDRFFAVRPEGSVSTLKIQRTERGDSAVYLCASSPTGGRGGGYTFGSGTRLTVV.

CDR3 nucleotides: TGTGCCAGCAGCTTAGATACGGGTAGGAACACTGAAGCTTTCTTT. Translation gives CASSLDTGRNTEAFF. This sequence joins TRBV11-3 and TRBJ1-1; D is unclear. Germline CDR1 is SGHNT and CDR2 is YENEEA. This CDR3 comprises 15 residues. V was clipped by 0 bases and J by 1 base, with 9 bases between them.

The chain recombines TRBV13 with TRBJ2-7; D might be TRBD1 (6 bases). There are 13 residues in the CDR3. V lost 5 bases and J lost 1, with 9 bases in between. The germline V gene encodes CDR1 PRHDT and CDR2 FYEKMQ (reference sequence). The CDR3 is CASSGDRSYEQYF. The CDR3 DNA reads TGTGCCAGCAGCGGAGACAGGTCCTACGAGCAGTACTTC.

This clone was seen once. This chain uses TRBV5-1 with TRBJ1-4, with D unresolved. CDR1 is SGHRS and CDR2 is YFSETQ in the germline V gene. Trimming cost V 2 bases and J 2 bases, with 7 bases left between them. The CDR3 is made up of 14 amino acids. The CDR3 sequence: CASSFDKTNEKLFF. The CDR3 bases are TGCGCCAGCAGCTTCGACAAGACTAATGAAAAACTGTTTTTT. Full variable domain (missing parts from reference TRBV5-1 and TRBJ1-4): KAGVTQTPRYLIKTRGQQVTLSCSPISGHRSVSWYQQTPGQGLQFLFEYFSETQRNKGNFPGRFSGRQFSNSRSEMNVSTLELGDSALYLCASSFDKTNEKLFFGSGTQLSVL.

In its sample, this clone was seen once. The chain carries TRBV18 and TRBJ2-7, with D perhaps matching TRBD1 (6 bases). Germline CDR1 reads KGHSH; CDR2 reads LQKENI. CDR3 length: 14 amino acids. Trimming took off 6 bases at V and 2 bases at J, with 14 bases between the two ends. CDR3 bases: TGTGCCAGCTCCCCGACAGGCGCAACCTACGAGCAGTACTTC. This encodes CASSPTGATYEQYF.

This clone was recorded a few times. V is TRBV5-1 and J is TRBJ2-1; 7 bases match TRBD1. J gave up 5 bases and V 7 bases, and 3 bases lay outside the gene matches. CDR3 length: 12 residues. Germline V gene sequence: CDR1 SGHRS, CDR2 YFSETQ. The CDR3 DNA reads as TGCGCCAGCGCCGGGACAGACAATGAGCAGTTCTTC. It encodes CASAGTDNEQFF.

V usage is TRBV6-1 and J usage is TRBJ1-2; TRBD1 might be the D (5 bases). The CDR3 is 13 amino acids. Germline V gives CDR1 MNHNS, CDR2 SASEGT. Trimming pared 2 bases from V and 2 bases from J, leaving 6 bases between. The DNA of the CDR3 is TGTGCCAGCAGTGAACAGGGAAACTATGGCTACACCTTC. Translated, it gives CASSEQGNYGYTF.

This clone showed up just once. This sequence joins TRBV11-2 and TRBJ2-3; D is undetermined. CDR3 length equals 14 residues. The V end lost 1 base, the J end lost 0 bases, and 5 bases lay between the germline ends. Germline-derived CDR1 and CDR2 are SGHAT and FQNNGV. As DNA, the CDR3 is TGTGCCAGCAGCTTAGGGGCGAGCACAGATACGCAGTATTTT. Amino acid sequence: CASSLGASTDTQYF.

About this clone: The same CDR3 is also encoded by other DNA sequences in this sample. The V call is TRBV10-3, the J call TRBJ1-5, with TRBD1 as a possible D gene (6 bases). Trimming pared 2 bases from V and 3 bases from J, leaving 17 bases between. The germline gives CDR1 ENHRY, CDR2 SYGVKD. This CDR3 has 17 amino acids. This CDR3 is CAISEGAGQGNNQPQHF. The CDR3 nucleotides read TGTGCCATCAGTGAGGGAGCGGGACAAGGTAACAATCAGCCCCAGCATTTT.